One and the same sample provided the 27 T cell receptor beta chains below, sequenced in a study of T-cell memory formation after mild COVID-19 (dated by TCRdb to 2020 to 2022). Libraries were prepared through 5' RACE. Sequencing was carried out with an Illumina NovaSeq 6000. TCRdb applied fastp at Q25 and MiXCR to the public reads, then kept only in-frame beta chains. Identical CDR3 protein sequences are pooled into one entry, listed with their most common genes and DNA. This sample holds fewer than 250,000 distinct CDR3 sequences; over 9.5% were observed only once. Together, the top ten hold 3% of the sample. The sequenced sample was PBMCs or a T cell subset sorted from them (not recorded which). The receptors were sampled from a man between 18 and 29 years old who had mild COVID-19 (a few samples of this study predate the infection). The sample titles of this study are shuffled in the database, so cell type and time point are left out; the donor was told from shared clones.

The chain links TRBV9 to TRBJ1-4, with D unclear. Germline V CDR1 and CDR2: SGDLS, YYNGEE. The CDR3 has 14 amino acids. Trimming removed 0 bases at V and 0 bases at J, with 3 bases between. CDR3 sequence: CASSVGSTNEKLFF. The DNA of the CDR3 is TGTGCCAGCAGCGTAGGTTCAACTAATGAAAAACTGTTTTTT.

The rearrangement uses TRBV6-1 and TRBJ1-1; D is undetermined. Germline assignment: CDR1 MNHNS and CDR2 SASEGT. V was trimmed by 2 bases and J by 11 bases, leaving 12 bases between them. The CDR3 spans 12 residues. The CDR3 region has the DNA TGTGCCAGCAGTGAACGGGCAGGACGGGCTTTCTTT. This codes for CASSERAGRAFF.

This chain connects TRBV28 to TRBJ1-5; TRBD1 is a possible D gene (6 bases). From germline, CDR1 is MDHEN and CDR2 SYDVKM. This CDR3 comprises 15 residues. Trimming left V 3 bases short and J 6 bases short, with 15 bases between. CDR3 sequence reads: CASSLGAPRAQPQHF. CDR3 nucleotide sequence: TGTGCCAGCAGTTTGGGGGCCCCCCGGGCTCAGCCCCAGCATTTT.

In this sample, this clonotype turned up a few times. The DNA for the CDR3 is TGTGCCAGCAGTTACCCGAGGAACACTGAAGCTTTCTTT. Amino acids: CASSYPRNTEAFF. V gene TRBV6-2 or TRBV6-3 combines with J gene TRBJ1-1, with unresolved D. V was cut by 2 bases and J by 1 base, with 5 bases left in between. Germline CDR1 is MNHEY and CDR2 is SVGEGT. The CDR3 runs 13 residues.

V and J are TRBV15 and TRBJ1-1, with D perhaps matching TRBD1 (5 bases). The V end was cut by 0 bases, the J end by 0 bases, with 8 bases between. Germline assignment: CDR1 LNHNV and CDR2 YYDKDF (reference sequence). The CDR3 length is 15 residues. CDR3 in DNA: TGTGCCACCAGCAGAGAACAGGCGATGAACACTGAAGCTTTCTTT. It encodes CATSREQAMNTEAFF.

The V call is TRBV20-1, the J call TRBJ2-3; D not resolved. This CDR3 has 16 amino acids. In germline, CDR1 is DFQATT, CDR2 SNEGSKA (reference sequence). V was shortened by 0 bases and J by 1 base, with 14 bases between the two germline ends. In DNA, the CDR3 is TGCAGTGCTAGAGACCAGACCGGGTGGGGCACAGATACGCAGTATTTT. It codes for CSARDQTGWGTDTQYF.

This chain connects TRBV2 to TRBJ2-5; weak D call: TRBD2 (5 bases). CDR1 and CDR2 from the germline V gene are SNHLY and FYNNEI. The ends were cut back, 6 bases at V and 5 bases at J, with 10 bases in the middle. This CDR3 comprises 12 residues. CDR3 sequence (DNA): TGTGCCAGCAGGTATAGCGAGGAGACCCAGTACTTC. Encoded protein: CASRYSEETQYF. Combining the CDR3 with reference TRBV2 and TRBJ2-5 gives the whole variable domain EPEVTQTPSHQVTQMGQEVILRCVPISNHLYFYWYRQILGQKVEFLVSFYNNEISEKSEIFDDQFSVERPDGSNFTLKIRSTKLEDSAMYFCASRYSEETQYFGPGTRLLVL.

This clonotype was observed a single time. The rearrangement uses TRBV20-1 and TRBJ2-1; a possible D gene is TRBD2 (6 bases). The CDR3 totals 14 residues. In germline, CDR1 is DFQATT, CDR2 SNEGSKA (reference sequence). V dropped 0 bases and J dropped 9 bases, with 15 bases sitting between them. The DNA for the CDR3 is TGCAGTGCTAGAGACCCCCGCAGAGCGGGTGAGCAGTTCTTC. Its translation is CSARDPRRAGEQFF.

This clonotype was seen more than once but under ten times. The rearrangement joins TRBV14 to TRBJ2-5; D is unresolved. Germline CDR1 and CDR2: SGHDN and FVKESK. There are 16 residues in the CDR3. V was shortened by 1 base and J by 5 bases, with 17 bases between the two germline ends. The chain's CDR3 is CASSQGVARGVETQYF. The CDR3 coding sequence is TGTGCCAGCAGCCAAGGGGTCGCGCGTGGTGTTGAGACCCAGTACTTC.

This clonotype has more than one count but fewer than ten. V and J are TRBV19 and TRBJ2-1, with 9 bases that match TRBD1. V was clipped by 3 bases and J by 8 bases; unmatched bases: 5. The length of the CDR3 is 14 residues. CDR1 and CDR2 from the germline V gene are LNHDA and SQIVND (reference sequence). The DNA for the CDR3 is TGTGCCAGTAGTATGGGACAGGGCTTCGATGAGCAGTTCTTC. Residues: CASSMGQGFDEQFF. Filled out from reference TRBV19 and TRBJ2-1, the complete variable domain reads DGGITQSPKYLFRKEGQNVTLSCEQNLNHDAMYWYRQDPGQGLRLIYYSQIVNDFQKGDIAEGYSVSREKKESFPLTVTSAQKNPTAFYLCASSMGQGFDEQFFGPGTRLTVL.

CDR3 nucleotides: TGTGCCAGCAGCTCGGGGGCAGGGGGTGTGAAGTACGAGACCCAGTACTTC. Translating it yields CASSSGAGGVKYETQYF. This chain uses TRBV11-3 with TRBJ2-5; a weak D match, TRBD1 (7 bases). Trimming removed 4 bases at V and 5 bases at J, with 23 bases between. CDR1 and CDR2 (germline): SGHNT, YENEEA. The CDR3 is 17 residues long.

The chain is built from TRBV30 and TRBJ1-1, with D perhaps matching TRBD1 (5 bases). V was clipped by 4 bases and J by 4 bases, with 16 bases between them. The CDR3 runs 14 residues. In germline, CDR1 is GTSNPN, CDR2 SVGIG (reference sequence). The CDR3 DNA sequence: TGTGCCTGGATCTCCTGGCGGGGGGGCACTGAAGCTTTCTTT. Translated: CAWISWRGGTEAFF.

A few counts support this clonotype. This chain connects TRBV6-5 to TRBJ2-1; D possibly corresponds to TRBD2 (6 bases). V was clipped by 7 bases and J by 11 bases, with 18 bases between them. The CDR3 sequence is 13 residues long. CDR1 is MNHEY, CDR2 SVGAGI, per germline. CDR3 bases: TGTGCCAGCACCTACGGGGGTGCCTCGAAGCAGTTCTTC. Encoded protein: CASTYGGASKQFF.

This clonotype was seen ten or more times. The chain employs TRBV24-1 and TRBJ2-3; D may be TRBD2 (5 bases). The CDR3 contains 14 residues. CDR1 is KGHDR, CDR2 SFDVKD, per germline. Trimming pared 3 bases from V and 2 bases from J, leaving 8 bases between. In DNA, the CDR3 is TGTGCCACCAGTGATGGAGGTTACACAGATACGCAGTATTTT. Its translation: CATSDGGYTDTQYF.

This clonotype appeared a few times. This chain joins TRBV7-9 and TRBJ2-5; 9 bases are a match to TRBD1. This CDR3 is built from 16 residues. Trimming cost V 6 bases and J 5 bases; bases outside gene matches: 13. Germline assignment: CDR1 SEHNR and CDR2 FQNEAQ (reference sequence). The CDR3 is CASSFPGQGGYETQYF. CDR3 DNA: TGTGCCAGCAGTTTTCCGGGACAGGGAGGATATGAGACCCAGTACTTC. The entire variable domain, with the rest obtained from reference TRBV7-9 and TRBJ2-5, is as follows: DTGVSQNPRHKITKRGQNVTFRCDPISEHNRLYWYRQTLGQGPEFLTYFQNEAQLEKSRLLSDRFSAERPKGSFSTLEIQRTEQGDSAMYLCASSFPGQGGYETQYFGPGTRLLVL.

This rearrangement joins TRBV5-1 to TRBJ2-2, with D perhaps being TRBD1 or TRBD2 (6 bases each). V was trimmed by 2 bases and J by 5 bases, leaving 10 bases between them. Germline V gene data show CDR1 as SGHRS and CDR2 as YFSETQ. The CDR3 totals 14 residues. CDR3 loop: CASSFGGQTGELFF. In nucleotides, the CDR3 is TGCGCCAGCAGCTTTGGGGGGCAGACCGGGGAGCTGTTTTTT.

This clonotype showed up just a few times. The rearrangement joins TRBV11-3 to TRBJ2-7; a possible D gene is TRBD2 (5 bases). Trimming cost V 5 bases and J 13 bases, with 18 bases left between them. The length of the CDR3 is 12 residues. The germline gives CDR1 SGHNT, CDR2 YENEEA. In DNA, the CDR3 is TGTGCCAGCAGCCCCTACGGAGGCGCGTTATACTTC. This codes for CASSPYGGALYF.

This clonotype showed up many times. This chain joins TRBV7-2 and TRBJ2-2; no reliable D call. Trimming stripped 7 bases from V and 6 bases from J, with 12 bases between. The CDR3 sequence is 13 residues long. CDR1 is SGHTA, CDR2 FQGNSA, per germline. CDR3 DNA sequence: TGTGCCAGCACCACCTATCCCCCCGGGGAGCTGTTTTTT. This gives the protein CASTTYPPGELFF.

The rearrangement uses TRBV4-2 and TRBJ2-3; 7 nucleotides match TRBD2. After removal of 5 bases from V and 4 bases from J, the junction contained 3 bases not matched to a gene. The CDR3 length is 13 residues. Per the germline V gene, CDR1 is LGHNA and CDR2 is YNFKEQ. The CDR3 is CASSARGADTQYF. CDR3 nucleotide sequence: TGTGCCAGCAGCGCTCGGGGGGCAGATACGCAGTATTTT.

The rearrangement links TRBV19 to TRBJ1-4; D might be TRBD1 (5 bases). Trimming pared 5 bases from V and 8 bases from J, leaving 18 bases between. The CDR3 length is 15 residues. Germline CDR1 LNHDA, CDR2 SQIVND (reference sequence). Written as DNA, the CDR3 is TGTGCCAGTAGTGCCAATGGAGGGGCGGGGGAAAAACTGTTTTTT. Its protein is CASSANGGAGEKLFF. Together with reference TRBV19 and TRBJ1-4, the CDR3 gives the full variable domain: DGGITQSPKYLFRKEGQNVTLSCEQNLNHDAMYWYRQDPGQGLRLIYYSQIVNDFQKGDIAEGYSVSREKKESFPLTVTSAQKNPTAFYLCASSANGGAGEKLFFGSGTQLSVL.

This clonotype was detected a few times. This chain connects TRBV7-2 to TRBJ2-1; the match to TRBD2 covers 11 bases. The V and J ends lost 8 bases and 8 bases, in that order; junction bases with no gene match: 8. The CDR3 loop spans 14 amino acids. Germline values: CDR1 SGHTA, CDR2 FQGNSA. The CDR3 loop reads CASALAGGSYEQFF. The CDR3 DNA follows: TGTGCCAGCGCTCTAGCGGGGGGTTCGTATGAGCAGTTCTTC.

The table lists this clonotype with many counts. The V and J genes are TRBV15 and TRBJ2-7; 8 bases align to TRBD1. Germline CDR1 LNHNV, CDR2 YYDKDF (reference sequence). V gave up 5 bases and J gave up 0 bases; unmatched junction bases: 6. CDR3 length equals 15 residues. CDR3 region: CATSGQGLSSYEQYF. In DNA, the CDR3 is TGTGCCACCAGCGGACAGGGACTTAGCTCCTACGAGCAGTACTTC.

The CDR3 reads CSARVLAGGFNEQFF. The CDR3 region has the DNA TGCAGTGCTAGAGTCCTAGCGGGGGGATTCAATGAGCAGTTCTTC. The chain joins TRBV20-1 to TRBJ2-1; 11 bases are a match to TRBD2. The CDR3 runs 15 residues. Germline CDR1 is DFQATT and CDR2 is SNEGSKA (reference sequence). V was pared by 1 base and J by 6 bases, with 5 bases of the junction left unmatched.

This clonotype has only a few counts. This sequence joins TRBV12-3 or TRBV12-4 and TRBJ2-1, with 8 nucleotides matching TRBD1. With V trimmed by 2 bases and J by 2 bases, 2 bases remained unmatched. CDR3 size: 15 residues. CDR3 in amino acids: CASSLSGGAYNEQFF. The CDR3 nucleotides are TGTGCCAGCAGTTTATCAGGGGGCGCCTACAATGAGCAGTTCTTC.

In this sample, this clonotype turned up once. In nucleotides, the CDR3 is TGTGCCAGCAGCTCCGACAGTGGGGGAGGCTACGAGCAGTACGTC. This encodes CASSSDSGGGYEQYV. The chain couples TRBV5-5 to TRBJ2-7; D is possibly TRBD2 (6 bases). Germline V CDR1 and CDR2: SGHKS, YYEKEE (reference sequence). V lost 3 bases to trimming and J lost 3 bases, with 16 bases between them. The CDR3 covers 15 residues.

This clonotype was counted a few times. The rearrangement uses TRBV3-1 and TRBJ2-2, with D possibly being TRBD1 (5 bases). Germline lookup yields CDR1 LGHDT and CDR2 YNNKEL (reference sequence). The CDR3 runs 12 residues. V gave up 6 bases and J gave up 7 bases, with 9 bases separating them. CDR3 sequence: CASSRQGGELFF. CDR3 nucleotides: TGTGCCAGCAGTCGCCAGGGCGGGGAGCTGTTTTTT.

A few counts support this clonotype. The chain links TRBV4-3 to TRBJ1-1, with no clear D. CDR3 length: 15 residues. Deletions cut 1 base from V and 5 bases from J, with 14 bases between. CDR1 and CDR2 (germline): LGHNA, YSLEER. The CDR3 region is CASSQGGLLGTEAFF. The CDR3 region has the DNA TGCGCCAGCAGCCAAGGCGGACTCTTAGGGACTGAAGCTTTCTTT.